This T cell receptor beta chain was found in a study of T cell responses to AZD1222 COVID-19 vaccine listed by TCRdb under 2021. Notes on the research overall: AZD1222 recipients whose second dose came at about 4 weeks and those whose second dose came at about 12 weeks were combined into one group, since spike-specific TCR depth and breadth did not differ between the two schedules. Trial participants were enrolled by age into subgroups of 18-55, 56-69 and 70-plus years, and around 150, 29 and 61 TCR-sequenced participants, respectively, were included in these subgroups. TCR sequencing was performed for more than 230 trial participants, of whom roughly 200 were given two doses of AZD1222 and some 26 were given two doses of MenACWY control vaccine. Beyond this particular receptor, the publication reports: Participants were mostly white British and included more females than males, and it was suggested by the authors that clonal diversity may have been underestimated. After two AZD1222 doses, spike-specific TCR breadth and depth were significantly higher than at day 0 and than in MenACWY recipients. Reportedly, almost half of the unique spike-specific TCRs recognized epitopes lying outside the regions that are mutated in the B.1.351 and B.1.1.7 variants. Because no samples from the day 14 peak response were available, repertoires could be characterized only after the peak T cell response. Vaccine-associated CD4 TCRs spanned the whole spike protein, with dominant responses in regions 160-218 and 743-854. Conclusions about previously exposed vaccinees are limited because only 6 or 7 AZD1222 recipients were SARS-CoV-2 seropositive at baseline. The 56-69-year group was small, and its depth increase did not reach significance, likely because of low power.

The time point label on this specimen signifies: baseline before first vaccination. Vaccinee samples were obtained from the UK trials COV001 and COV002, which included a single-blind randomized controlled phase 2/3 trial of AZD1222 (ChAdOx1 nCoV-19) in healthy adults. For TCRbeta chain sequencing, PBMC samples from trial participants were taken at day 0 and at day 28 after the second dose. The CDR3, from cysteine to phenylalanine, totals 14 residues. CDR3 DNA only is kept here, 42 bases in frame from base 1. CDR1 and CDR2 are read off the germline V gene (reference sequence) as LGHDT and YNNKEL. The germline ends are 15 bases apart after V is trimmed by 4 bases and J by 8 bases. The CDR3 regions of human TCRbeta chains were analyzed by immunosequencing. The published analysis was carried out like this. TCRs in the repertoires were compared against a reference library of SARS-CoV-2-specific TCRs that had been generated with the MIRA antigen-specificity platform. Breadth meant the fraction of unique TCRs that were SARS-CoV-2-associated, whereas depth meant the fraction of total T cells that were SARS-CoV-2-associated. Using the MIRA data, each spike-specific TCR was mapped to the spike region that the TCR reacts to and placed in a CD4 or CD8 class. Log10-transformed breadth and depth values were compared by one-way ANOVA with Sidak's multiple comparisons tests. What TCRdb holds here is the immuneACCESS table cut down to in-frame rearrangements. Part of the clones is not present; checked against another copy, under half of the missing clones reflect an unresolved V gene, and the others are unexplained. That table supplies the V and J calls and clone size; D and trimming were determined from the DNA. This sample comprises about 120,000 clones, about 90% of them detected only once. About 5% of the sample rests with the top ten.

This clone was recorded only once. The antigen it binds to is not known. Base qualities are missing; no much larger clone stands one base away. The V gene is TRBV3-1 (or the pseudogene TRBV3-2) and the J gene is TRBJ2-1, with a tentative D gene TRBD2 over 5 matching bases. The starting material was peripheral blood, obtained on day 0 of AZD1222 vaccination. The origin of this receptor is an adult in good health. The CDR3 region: CASSRRRVYDEQFF. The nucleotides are TGTGCCAGCAGCCGACGGCGGGTATACGATGAGCAGTTCTTC.